This T cell receptor (beta chain) appears in the sequencing data of a study of graft-versus-host responses after intestinal transplantation. Sequenced by immunoSEQ multiplex PCR; TCRdb stores in-frame clones only, minus some. This table holds more than 10,000 clones, roughly 83% found once. This clone was picked up a small number of times. CDR3 size: 13 residues. Trimming pared 0 bases from V and 4 bases from J, leaving 8 bases between. The germline V gene has CDR1 SGDLS and CDR2 YYNGEE. The chain has TRBV9 and TRBJ2-7; TRBD2 might be the D (5 bases). Sequences were derived from PBMCs, sampled about 300 days after intestinal transplant. The TCR comes from a human patient who received an intestinal transplant, so some T cells may come from the graft donor. The CDR3 sequence is CASSVGLAYEQYF. Here the CDR3 DNA reads TGTGCCAGCAGCGTAGGCCTAGCATACGAGCAGTACTTC.